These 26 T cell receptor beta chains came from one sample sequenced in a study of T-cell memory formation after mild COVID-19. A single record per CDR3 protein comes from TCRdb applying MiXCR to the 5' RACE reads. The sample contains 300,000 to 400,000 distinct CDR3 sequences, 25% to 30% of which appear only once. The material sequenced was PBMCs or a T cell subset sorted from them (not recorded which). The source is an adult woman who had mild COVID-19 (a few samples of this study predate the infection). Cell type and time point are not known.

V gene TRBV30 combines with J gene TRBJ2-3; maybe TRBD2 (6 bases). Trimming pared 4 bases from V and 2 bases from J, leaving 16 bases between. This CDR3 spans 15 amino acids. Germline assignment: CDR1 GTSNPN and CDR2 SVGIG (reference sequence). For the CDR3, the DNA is TGTGCCTGGACTCGGGGGTACGGAACCACAGATACGCAGTATTTT. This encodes CAWTRGYGTTDTQYF. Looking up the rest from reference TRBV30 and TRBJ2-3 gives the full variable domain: SQTIHQWPATLVQPVGSPLSLECTVEGTSNPNLYWYRQAAGRGLQLLFYSVGIGQISSEVPQNLSASRPQDRQFILSSKKLLLSDSGFYLCAWTRGYGTTDTQYFGPGTRLTVL.

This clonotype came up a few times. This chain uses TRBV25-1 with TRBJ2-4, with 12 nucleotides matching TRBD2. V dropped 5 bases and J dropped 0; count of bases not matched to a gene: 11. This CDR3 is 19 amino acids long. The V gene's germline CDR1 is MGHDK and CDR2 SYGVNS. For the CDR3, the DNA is TGTGCCAGCAGTTCCGACGGACTAGCGGGACCAGGAGCCAAAAACATTCAGTACTTC. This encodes CASSSDGLAGPGAKNIQYF.

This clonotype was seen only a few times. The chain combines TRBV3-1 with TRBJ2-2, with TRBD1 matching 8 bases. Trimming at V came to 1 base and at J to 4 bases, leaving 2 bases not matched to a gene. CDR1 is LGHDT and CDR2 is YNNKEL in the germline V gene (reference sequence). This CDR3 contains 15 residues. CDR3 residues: CASSQADRVTGELFF. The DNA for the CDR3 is TGTGCCAGCAGCCAAGCGGACAGGGTCACCGGGGAGCTGTTTTTT.

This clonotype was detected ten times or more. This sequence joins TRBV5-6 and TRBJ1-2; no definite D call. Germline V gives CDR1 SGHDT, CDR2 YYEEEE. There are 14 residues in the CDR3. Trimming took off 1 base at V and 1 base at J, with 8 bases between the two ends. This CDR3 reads CASSLTGSNYGYTF. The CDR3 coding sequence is TGTGCCAGCAGCTTGACGGGGAGTAACTATGGCTACACCTTC.

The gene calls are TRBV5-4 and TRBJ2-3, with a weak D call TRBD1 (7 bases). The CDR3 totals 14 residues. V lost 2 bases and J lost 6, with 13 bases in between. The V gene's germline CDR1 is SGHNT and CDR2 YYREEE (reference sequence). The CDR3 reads CASSFHQGGDTQYF. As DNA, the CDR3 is TGTGCCAGCAGCTTCCACCAGGGGGGCGATACGCAGTATTTT.

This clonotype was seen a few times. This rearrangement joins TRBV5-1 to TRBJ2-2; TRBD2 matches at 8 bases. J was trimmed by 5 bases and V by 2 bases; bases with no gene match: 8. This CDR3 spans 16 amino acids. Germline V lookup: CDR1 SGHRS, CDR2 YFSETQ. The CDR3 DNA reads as TGCGCCAGCAGCTTCACAGCGGGAGAAAGAACCGGGGAGCTGTTTTTT. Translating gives CASSFTAGERTGELFF.

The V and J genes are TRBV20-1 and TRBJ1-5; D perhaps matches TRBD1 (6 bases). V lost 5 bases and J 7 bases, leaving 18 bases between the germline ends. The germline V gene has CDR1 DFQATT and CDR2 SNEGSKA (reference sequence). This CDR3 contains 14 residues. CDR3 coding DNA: TGCAGTGCTGGGGACAATCCCCAAACCCAGCCCCAGCATTTT. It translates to CSAGDNPQTQPQHF.

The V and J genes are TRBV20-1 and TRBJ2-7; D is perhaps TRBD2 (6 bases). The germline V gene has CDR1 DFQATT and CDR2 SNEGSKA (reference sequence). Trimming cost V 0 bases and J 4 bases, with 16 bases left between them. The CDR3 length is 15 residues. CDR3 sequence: CSARDRLAKGYEQYF. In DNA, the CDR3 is TGCAGTGCTAGAGATCGGCTAGCGAAGGGATACGAGCAGTACTTC.

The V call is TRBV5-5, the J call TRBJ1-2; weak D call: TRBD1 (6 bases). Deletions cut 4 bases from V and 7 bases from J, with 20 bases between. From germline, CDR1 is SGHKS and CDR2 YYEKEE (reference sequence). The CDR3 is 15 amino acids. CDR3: CASSSRGGGVRGYTF. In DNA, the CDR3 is TGTGCCAGCAGCAGCAGAGGAGGGGGGGTACGTGGCTACACCTTC.

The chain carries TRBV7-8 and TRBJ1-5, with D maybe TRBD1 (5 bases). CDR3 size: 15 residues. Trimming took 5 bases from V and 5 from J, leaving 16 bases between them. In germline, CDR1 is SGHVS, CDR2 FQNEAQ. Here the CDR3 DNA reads TGTGCCAGCAGCCAGGGACGGCTGGGGTATCAGCCCCAGCATTTT. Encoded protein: CASSQGRLGYQPQHF.

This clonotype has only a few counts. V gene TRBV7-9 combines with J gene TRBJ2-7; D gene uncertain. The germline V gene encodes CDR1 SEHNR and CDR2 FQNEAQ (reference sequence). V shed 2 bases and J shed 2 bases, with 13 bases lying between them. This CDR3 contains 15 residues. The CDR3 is CASSLSGSSAYEQYF. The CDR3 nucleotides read TGTGCCAGCAGCTTATCGGGCAGTTCCGCCTACGAGCAGTACTTC.

The CDR3 coding sequence is TGCAGCGTTGGGGGGCAAGGGGAGCTGTTTTTT. It yields the protein CSVGGQGELFF. J is TRBJ2-2 and V is TRBV29-1, with a weak D call TRBD1 (6 bases). Trimming removed 4 bases at V and 8 bases at J, with 8 bases between. Germline CDR1 reads SQVTM; CDR2 reads ANQGSEA. CDR3 length: 11 residues.

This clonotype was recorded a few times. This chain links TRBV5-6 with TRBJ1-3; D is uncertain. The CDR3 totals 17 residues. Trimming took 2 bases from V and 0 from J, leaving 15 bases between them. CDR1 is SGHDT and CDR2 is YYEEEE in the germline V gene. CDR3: CASSFGYFSGSGNTIYF. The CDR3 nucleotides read TGTGCCAGCAGCTTTGGGTACTTCTCCGGCTCTGGAAACACCATATATTTT. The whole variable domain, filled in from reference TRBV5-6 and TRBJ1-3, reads DAGVTQSPTHLIKTRGQQVTLRCSPKSGHDTVSWYQQALGQGPQFIFQYYEEEERQRGNFPDRFSGHQFPNYSSELNVNALLLGDSALYLCASSFGYFSGSGNTIYFGEGSWLTVV.

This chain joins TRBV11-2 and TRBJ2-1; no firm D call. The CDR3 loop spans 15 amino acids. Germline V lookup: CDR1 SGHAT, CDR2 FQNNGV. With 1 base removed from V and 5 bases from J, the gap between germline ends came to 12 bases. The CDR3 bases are TGTGCCAGCAGCTTAGTCACATATACCAACAATGAGCAGTTCTTC. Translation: CASSLVTYTNNEQFF. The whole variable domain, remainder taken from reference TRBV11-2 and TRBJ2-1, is EAGVAQSPRYKIIEKRQSVAFWCNPISGHATLYWYQQILGQGPKLLIQFQNNGVVDDSQLPKDRFSAERLKGVDSTLKIQPAKLEDSAVYLCASSLVTYTNNEQFFGPGTRLTVL.

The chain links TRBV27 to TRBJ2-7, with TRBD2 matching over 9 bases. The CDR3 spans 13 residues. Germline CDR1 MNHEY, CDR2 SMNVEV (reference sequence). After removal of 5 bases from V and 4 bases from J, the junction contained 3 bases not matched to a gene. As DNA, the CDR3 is TGTGCCAGCAGTCAGCGGGAGGTTTACGAGCAGTACTTC. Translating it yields CASSQREVYEQYF.

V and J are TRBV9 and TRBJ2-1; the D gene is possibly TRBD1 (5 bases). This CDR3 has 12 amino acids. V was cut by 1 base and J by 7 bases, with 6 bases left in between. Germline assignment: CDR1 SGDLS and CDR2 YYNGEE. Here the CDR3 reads CASSVSGNEQFF. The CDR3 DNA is TGTGCCAGCAGCGTATCAGGGAATGAGCAGTTCTTC.

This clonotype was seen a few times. CDR3 nucleotides: TGTGCCAGCACGATGACTAGCGCGGCGATGGATGAGCAGTTCTTC. This gives the protein CASTMTSAAMDEQFF. The gene calls are TRBV12-3 or TRBV12-4 and TRBJ2-1, with 8 bases identical to TRBD2. Unmatched junction bases numbered 13, after V lost 7 bases and J lost 8 bases. The CDR3 consists of 15 residues.

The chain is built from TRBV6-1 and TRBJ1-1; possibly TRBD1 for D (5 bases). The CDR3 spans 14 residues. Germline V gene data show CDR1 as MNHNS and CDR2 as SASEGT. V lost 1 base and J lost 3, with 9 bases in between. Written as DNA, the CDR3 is TGTGCCAGCAGTGAAGTCCAGGGAGACACTGAAGCTTTCTTT. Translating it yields CASSEVQGDTEAFF.

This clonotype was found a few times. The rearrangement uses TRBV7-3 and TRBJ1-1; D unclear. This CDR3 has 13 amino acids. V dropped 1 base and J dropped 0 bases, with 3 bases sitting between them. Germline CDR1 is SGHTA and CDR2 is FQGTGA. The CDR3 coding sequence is TGTGCCAGCAGCTTAATGATGAACACTGAAGCTTTCTTT. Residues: CASSLMMNTEAFF.

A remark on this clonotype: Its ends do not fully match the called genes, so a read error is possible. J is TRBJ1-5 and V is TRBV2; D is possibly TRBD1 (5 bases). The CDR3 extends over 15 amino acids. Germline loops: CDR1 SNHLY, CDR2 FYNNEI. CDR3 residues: CASSEDRLSNQPQHF. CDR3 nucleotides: TGTGCCAGCAGTGAAGACAGGCTTTCGAATCAGCCACAGCATTTT.

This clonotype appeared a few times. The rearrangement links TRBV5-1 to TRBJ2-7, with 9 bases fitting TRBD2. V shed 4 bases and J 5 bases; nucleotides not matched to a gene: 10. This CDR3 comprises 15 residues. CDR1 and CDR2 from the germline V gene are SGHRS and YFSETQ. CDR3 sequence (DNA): TGCGCCAGCAGCACCATCGGGACTAGCATCCACGAGCAGTACTTC. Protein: CASSTIGTSIHEQYF.

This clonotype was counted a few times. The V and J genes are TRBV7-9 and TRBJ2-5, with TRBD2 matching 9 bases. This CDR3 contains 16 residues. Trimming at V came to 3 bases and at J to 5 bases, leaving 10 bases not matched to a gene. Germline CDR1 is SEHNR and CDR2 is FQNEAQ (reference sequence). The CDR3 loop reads CASSFLSGGRVETQYF. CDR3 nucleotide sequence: TGTGCCAGCAGCTTCCTGAGCGGGGGGCGCGTGGAGACCCAGTACTTC.

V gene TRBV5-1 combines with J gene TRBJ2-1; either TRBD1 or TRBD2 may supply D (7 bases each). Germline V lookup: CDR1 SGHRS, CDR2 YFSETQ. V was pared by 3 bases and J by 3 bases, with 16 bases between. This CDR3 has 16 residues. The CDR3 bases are TGCGCCAGCAGCTGGGGGGGACAGAGCCTCTACAATGAGCAGTTCTTC. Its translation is CASSWGGQSLYNEQFF.

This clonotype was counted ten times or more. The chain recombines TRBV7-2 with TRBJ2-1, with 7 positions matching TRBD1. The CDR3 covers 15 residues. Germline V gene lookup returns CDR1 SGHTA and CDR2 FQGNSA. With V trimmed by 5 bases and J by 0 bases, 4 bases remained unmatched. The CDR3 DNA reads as TGTGCCAGCAGCATGGACAGGTACTCCTACAATGAGCAGTTCTTC. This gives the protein CASSMDRYSYNEQFF.

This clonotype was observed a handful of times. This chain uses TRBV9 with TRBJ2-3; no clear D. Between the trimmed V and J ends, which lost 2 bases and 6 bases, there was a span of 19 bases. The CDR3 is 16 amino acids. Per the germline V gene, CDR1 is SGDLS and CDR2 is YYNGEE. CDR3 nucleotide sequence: TGTGCCAGCAGCGTGGTCAGGAGTTCAGACTGCGATACGCAGTATTTT. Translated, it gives CASSVVRSSDCDTQYF. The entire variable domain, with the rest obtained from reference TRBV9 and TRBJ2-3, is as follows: DSGVTQTPKHLITATGQRVTLRCSPRSGDLSVYWYQQSLDQGLQFLIQYYNGEERAKGNILERFSAQQFPDLHSELNLSSLELGDSALYFCASSVVRSSDCDTQYFGPGTRLTVL.

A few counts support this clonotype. The CDR3 sequence: CASSPTPDRTYEQYF. CDR3 DNA sequence: TGTGCCAGCAGCCCCACCCCCGACAGGACCTACGAGCAGTACTTC. V and J are TRBV7-6 and TRBJ2-7; D possibly corresponds to TRBD1 (6 bases). The CDR3 extends over 15 amino acids. With 5 bases removed from V and 2 bases from J, the gap between germline ends came to 16 bases. Per germline, CDR1 SGHVS and CDR2 FNYEAQ. The complete variable domain, with remaining parts taken from reference TRBV7-6 and TRBJ2-7, reads GAGVSQSPRYKVTKRGQDVALRCDPISGHVSLYWYRQALGQGPEFLTYFNYEAQQDKSGLPNDRFSAERPEGSISTLTIQRTEQRDSAMYRCASSPTPDRTYEQYFGPGTRLTVT.